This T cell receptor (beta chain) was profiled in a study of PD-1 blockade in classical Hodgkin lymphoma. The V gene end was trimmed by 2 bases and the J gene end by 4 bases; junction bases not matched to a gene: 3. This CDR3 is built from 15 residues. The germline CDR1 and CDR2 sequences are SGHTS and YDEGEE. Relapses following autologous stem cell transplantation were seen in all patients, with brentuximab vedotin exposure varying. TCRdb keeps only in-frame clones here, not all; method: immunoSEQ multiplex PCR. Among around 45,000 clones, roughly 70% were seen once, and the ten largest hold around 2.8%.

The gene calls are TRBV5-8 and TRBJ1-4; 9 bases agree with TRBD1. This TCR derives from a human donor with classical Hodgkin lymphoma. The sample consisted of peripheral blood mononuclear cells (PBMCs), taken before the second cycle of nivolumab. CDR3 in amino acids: CASSLQGANNEKLFF. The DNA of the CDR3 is TGTGCCAGCAGCTTACAGGGGGCGAATAATGAAAAACTGTTTTTT.